This T cell receptor (beta chain) was sequenced during a study of beta chain features in type 1 diabetes. TCRB transcripts that were expressed got sequenced, as all of the isolated RNA had been reverse transcribed. Clones were sequenced by immunoSEQ multiplex PCR, and TCRdb holds only the in-frame ones, with some missing. This sample has 130,000 to 150,000 clones, with just over 9% found just once. Study findings and constraints: VDJ junctions sequenced from type 1 diabetes patients showed fewer insertions and more deletions. Healthy donors had naive, central memory and Treg TCRB repertoires that appeared less similar than those seen among patients. PCR, the amplification step, might favor shorter templates, equally in patients and controls.

Ten or more counts support this clone. What it binds is not known. Sampling consisted of one heparinised blood draw per donor, averaging about 116 mL. The CDR3 runs 14 residues. V was shortened by 2 bases and J by 4 bases, with 11 bases between the two germline ends. This receptor was obtained from a young man in good health. The rearrangement joins TRBV23-1 to TRBJ2-5; D is perhaps TRBD1 (5 bases). TRBV23-1 is reported as an ORF; its role is uncertain. Sequenced material: central memory CD4+ T cells from blood. CDR3 sequence (DNA): TGCGCCAGCAGTCAAAAAACAGGCCGAGAGACCCAGTACTTC. The encoded protein is CASSQKTGRETQYF.